This is a list of T cell receptor beta chains from one sample in a study of blood T cells in healthy people across ages. TCRdb independently ran MiXCR on the 5' RACE reads; one entry per CDR3 protein. In the table there are hundreds of thousands of distinct CDR3 sequences, under 55% of which are singletons. The sequenced material came from blood. The receptors were gathered from a man aged 55 to 70 in good health. Both conserved end residues are part of each CDR3. The order of the fields is clone size, V gene, J gene, CDR3 length, D gene, CDR3 DNA, CDR3 protein. D genes are given only for firm matches. Some rows mark clone size as missing; the rest say once, few, many or name a class of expanded clone.

>NA|TRBV6-2/TRBV6-3|TRBJ1-6|16|TRBD1
TGTGCCAGCAGGCCCGATGGACAGGGGGCGAATTCACCCCTCCACTTT
CASRPDGQGANSPLHF
>many|TRBV4-3|TRBJ2-1|14|NA
TGCGCCAGCAGCCCAGGAGCGGGCTACAATGAGCAGTTCTTC
CASSPGAGYNEQFF
>NA|TRBV18|TRBJ2-7|13|NA
TGTGCCAGCTCACCACCGGTGGTCCACGAGCAGTACTTC
CASSPPVVHEQYF
>NA|TRBV5-1|TRBJ1-1|16|TRBD1
TGCGCCAGCAGCCCATGGACAGGGAGGGGTAACACTGAAGCTTTCTTT
CASSPWTGRGNTEAFF
>NA|TRBV24-1|TRBJ2-1|12|TRBD2
TGTGCCACCAGTGGGGGAGGGCGTCGGCAGTTCTTC
CATSGGGRRQFF
>few|TRBV20-1|TRBJ2-1|14|TRBD2
TGCAGTGCTGCCGGCGGGGGGAGTTACAATGAGCAGTTCTTC
CSAAGGGSYNEQFF
>NA|TRBV24-1|TRBJ1-2|14|TRBD1
TGTGCCACCAGGGAAGGGACAGGCGGCTATGGCTACACCTTC
CATREGTGGYGYTF
>few|TRBV20-1|TRBJ2-3|14|TRBD1
TGCAGTGCTCCAGCTTGGACAGGGACAGATACGCAGTATTTT
CSAPAWTGTDTQYF
>few|TRBV30|TRBJ2-6|14|TRBD2
TGTGCCTGGCATCTAGCGGGGGGGGCCAACGTCCTGACTTTC
CAWHLAGGANVLTF
>once|TRBV6-5|TRBJ1-6|13|NA
TGTGCCAGCAGTGGGGCTTCCAATTCACCCCTCCACTTT
CASSGASNSPLHF
>many|TRBV15|TRBJ2-5|12|NA
TGTGCCACCAGCAGATTCCAAGAGACCCAGTACTTC
CATSRFQETQYF
>few|TRBV9|TRBJ2-5|16|TRBD2
TGTGCCAGCAGCGTATCTGAGCGGGGGGGCCAAGAGACCCAGTACTTC
CASSVSERGGQETQYF